The T cell receptor (beta chain) described here comes from a study of siplizumab effects on memory and regulatory T cells. Germline-derived CDR1 and CDR2 are SEHNR and FQNEAQ (reference sequence). The CDR3 totals 15 residues. The germline V and J ends were trimmed by 7 bases and 3 bases, with 18 bases remaining between them. Data came from immunoSEQ multiplex PCR; TCRdb stores just in-frame clones and leaves some out. The sample records 97,000 or so clones, around nine tenths being singletons. This clone was observed a few times. Sequenced input: CD4+ T cells sorted from blood. The rearrangement uses TRBV7-9 and TRBJ2-5; D is possibly TRBD1 (6 bases). The source of this sequence is a human donor in good health. CDR3: CASIPHQGSEETQYF. The CDR3 DNA reads TGTGCCAGCATCCCTCACCAGGGGAGTGAAGAGACCCAGTACTTC.